This TCR beta chain was profiled in a study of tissue T cells after allogeneic stem cell transplantation. As regards this clone: Germline and genes: mouse. The read stops 1 residue short of the end of the CDR3; the missing end is completed from the germline J gene.

V was clipped by 4 bases and J by 1 base, with 9 bases between them. This CDR3 region has 14 residues. CDR1 and CDR2 from the germline V gene are KGHPV and FQNQEV (reference sequence). Stated time point: mouse harvest day 7 after allogeneic transplant. The graft held 10^6 splenic CD5+ T cells and 10^7 T-cell-depleted bone marrow cells. Produced via immunoSEQ multiplex PCR; TCRdb's table is partial and in-frame only. Among roughly 4,000 clones, 50% were seen once, and the ten largest hold 6.3%. The source material was gut tissue. The rearrangement joins TRBV26 to TRBJ2-3; possible D gene TRBD1, 6 bases. This TCR was sampled from a female BALB/c mouse given C57BL/6 T cells with graft-versus-host disease after an allogeneic hematopoietic cell transplant. CDR3 sequence: CASSQQGGAETLYF. The CDR3 bases that were read are TGTGCCAGCAGTCAACAGGGAGGTGCAGAAACGCTGTAT.